This T cell receptor (beta chain) is drawn from a study of response to subunit inactivated influenza vaccine. Study-wide findings and caveats: A suggestion made by the authors is that each seasonal influenza vaccination recruits few new T cells.

TCRdb re-called the RT-PCR reads through MiXCR, storing one row per CDR3 protein. The repertoire holds about 170,000 distinct CDR3 sequences, with 9.5% to 12% as singletons. CDR1 MNHEY and CDR2 SVGEGT come from the germline V gene. The V end was cut by 5 bases, the J end by 1 base, with 18 bases between. The length of the CDR3 is 18 residues. A remark on this clonotype: Its target is not known.

The receptor comes from a man aged 50-75 years who received an inactivated influenza vaccine. The material sequenced was CD8+ T cells sorted from PBMCs, taken around 2 years after vaccination. This rearrangement joins TRBV6-2 or TRBV6-3 to TRBJ2-6; the D is unclear. The CDR3 sequence is CASSTPKVDQSGANVLTF. CDR3 in DNA: TGTGCCAGCAGTACCCCTAAGGTGGACCAATCTGGGGCCAACGTCCTGACTTTC.